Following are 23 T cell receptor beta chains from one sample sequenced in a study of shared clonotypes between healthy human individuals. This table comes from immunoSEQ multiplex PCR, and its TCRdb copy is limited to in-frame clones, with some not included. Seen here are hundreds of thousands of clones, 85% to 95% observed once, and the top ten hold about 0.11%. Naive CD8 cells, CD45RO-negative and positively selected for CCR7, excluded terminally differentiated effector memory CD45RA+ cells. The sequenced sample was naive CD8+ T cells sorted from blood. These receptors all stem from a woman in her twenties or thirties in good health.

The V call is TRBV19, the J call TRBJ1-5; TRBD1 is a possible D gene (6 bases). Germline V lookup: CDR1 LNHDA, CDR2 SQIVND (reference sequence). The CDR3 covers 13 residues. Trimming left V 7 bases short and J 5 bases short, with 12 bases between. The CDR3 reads CASKRTEDQPQHF. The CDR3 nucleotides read TGTGCCAGTAAACGGACAGAAGATCAGCCCCAGCATTTT.

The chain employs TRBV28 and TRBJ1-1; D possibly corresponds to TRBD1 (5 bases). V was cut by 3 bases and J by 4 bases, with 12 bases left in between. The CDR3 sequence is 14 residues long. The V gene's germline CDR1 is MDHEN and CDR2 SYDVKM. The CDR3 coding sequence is TGTGCCAGCAGTTTGGGGGTTTCGGGCACTGAAGCTTTCTTT. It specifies CASSLGVSGTEAFF.

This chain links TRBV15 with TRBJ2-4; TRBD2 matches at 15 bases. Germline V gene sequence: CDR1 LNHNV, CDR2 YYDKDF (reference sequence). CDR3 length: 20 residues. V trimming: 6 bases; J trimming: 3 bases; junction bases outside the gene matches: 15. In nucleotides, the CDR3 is TGTGCCACCAGGTTCGGGACTAGCGGGAGGATTGGGTTAGACAAAAACATTCAGTACTTC. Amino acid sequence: CATRFGTSGRIGLDKNIQYF. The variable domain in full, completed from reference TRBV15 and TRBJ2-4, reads DAMVIQNPRYQVTQFGKPVTLSCSQTLNHNVMYWYQQKSSQAPKLLFHYYDKDFNNEADTPDNFQSRRPNTSFCFLDIRSPGLGDTAMYLCATRFGTSGRIGLDKNIQYFGAGTRLSVL.

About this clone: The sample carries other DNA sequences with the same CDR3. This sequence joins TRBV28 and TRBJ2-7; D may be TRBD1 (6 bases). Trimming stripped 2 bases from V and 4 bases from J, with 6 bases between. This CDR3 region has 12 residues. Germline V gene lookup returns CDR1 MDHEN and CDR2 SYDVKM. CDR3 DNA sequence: TGTGCCAGCAGTTTACAGGGGTACGAGCAGTACTTC. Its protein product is CASSLQGYEQYF.

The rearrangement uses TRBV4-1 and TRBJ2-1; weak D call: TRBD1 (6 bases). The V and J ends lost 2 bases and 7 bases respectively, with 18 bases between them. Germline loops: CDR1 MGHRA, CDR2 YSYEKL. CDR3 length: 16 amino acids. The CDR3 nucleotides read TGCGCCAGCAGCCAACAGGGGTCGCCGCCGGAAAATGAGCAGTTCTTC. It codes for CASSQQGSPPENEQFF.

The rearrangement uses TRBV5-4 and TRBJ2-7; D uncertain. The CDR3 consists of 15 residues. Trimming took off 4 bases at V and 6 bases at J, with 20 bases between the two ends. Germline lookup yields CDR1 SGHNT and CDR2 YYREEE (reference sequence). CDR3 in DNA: TGTGCCAGCAGCCTGCTACCCTCCCTAACCTTCGAGCAGTACTTC. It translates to CASSLLPSLTFEQYF.

The CDR3 DNA sequence: TGTGCCAGCAGTCATAGCGGCCCCATCACTTACGAGCAGTACTTC. Translated: CASSHSGPITYEQYF. The rearrangement links TRBV27 to TRBJ2-7, with D perhaps TRBD2 (6 bases). The CDR3 extends over 15 amino acids. The germline CDR1 and CDR2 sequences are MNHEY and SMNVEV (reference sequence). The V end was cut by 5 bases, the J end by 4 bases, with 18 bases between.

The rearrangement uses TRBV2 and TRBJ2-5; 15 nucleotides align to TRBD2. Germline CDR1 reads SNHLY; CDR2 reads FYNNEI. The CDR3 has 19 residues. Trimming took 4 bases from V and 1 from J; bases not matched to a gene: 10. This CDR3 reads CASSGGLAGGPSFQETQYF. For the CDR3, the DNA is TGTGCCAGCAGTGGCGGACTAGCGGGAGGGCCCTCTTTCCAAGAGACCCAGTACTTC.

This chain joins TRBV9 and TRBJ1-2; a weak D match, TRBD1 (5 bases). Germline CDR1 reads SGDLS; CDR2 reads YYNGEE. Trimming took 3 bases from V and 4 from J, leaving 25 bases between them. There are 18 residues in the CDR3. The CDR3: CASSGIQAGARLSYGYTF. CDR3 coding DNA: TGTGCCAGCAGCGGAATACAAGCCGGGGCAAGGTTGAGCTATGGCTACACCTTC.

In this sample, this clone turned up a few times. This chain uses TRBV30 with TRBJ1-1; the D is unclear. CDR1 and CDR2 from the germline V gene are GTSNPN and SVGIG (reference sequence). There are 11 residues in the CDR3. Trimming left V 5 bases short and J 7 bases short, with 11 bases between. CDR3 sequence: CAWDPLGEAFF. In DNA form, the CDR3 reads TGTGCCTGGGACCCCCTCGGTGAAGCTTTCTTT.

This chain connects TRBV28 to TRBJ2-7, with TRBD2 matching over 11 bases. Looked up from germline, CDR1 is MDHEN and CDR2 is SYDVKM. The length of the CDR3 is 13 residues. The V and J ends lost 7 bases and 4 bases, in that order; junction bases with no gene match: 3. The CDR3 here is CASNPSGRYEQYF. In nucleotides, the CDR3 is TGTGCCAGCAATCCTAGCGGGAGGTACGAGCAGTACTTC. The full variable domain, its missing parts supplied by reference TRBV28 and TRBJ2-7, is DVKVTQSSRYLVKRTGEKVFLECVQDMDHENMFWYRQDPGLGLRLIYFSYDVKMKEKGDIPEGYSVSREKKERFSLILESASTNQTSMYLCASNPSGRYEQYFGPGTRLTVT.

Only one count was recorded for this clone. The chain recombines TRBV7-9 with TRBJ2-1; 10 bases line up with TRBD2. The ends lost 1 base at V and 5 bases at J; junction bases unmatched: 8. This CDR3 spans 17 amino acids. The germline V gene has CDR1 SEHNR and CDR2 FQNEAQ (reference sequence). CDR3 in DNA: TGTGCCAGCAGCTTAGAACCAGCGGGAGGGTTCAACAATGAGCAGTTCTTC. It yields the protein CASSLEPAGGFNNEQFF.

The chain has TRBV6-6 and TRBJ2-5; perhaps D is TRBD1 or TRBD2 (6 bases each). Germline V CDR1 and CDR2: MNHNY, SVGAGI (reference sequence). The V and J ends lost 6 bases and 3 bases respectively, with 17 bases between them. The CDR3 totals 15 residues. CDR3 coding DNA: TGTGCCAGCAGCGCCAAGGGGGGAAGTAAAGAGACCCAGTACTTC. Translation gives CASSAKGGSKETQYF.

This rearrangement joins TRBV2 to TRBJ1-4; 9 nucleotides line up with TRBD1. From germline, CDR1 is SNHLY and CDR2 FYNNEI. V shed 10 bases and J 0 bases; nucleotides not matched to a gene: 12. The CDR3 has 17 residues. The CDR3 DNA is TGTGCCACACGAAATCCGGGACAGGGCCCAACTAATGAAAAACTGTTTTTT. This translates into CATRNPGQGPTNEKLFF.

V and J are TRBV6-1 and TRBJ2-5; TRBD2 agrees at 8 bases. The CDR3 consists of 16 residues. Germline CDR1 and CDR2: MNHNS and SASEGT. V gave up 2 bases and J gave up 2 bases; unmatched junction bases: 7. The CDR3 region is CASSEFTAGEQETQYF. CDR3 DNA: TGTGCCAGCAGTGAATTTACAGCGGGAGAACAAGAGACCCAGTACTTC.

Here the CDR3 reads CASSTGAPSETEAFF. As DNA, the CDR3 is TGTGCCAGCAGTACAGGGGCTCCAAGCGAGACTGAAGCTTTCTTT. V and J are TRBV4-2 and TRBJ1-1, with 7 bases lining up with TRBD1. This CDR3 comprises 15 residues. In germline, CDR1 is LGHNA, CDR2 YNFKEQ. V was pared by 6 bases and J by 5 bases, with 12 bases of the junction left unmatched.

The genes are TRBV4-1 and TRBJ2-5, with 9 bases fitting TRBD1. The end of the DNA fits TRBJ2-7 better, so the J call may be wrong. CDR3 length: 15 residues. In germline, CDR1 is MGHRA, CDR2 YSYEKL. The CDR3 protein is CASTAWTGATYEQYF. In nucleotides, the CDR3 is TGCGCCAGCACTGCGTGGACAGGGGCAACCTACGAGCAGTACTTC.

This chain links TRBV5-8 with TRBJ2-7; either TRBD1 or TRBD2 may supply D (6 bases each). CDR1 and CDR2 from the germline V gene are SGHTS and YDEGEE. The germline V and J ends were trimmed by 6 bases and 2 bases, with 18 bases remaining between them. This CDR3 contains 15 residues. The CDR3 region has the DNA TGTGCCAGCACCAAGGGGGGCTCGGCAGCCTACGAGCAGTACTTC. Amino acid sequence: CASTKGGSAAYEQYF.

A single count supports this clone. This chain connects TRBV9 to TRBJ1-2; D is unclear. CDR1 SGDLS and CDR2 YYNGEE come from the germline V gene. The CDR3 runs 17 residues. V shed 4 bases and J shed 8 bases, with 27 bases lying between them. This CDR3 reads CASSTSTAALSQNGYTF. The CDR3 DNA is TGTGCCAGCAGCACTAGCACCGCCGCGCTCTCACAGAACGGCTACACCTTC.

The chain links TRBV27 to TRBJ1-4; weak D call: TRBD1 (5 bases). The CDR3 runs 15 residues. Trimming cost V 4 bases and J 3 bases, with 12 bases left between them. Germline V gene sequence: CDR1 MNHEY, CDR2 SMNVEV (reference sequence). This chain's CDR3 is CASSSFGASNEKLFF. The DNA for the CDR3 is TGTGCCAGCAGTTCCTTCGGGGCGTCTAATGAAAAACTGTTTTTT.

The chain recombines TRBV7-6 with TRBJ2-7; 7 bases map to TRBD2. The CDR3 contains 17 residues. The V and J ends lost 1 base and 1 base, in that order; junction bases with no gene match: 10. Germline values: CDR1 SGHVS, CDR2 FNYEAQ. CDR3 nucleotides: TGTGCCAGCAGCTTAGTTTCTGCCCTAGCGGAGTCCTACGAGCAGTACTTC. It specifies CASSLVSALAESYEQYF.

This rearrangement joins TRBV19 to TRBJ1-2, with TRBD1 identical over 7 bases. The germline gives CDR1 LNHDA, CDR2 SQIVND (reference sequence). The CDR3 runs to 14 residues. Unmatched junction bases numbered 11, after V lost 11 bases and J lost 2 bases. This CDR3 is CAGKSRDSNYGYTF. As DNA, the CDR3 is TGTGCCGGGAAGTCCCGGGACAGCAACTATGGCTACACCTTC.

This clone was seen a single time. DNA of the CDR3: TGTGCCAGCAGTTTATTGGGTGCTAGCGGGAGGCTCGAGCAGTACTTC. It is translated as CASSLLGASGRLEQYF. The rearrangement joins TRBV28 to TRBJ2-7; 11 bases align to TRBD2. The CDR3 extends over 16 amino acids. The J segment lost 6 bases and the V segment lost 1 base, leaving 8 bases of the junction unmatched. CDR1 MDHEN and CDR2 SYDVKM come from the germline V gene.